This TCR beta chain emerged from a study of blood T cells in healthy people across ages. Study results and caveats: Diversity was estimated from one million T cells, and these estimates were considered underestimates.

As for this clonotype: Its antigen is currently unknown.

Germline V gives CDR1 SNHLY, CDR2 FYNNEI. The V gene lost 6 bases and the J gene lost 4 bases, with 10 bases spanning the gap. CDR3 length: 13 amino acids. Through a sample-barcoded 5' primer and a J-beta primer mix, a second PCR was run for about 6 to 11 cycles. TCRdb processed the 5' RACE reads anew with MiXCR; each CDR3 protein has one entry. The table has around 800,000 distinct CDR3 sequences, 40% to 65% seen once; the top ten hold approximately 40%. The sequencing sample was made of blood. V and J are TRBV2 and TRBJ1-5; weak D call: TRBD1 (5 bases). The clonotype originates from an older man in good health. The DNA of the CDR3 is TGTGCCAGCAGCGGGACTCCGAATCAGCCCCAGCATTTT. As protein: CASSGTPNQPQHF.